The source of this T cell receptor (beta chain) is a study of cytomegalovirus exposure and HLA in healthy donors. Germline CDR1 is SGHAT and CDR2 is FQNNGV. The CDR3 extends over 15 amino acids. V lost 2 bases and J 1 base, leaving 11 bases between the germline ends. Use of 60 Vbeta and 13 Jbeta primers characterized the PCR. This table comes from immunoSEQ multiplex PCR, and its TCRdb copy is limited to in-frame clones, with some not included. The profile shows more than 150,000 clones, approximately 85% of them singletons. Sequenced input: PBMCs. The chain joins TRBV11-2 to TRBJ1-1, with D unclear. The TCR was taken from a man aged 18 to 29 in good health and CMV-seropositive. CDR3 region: CASSLFRSGNTEAFF. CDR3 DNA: TGTGCCAGCAGCTTATTTAGGTCAGGGAACACTGAAGCTTTCTTT. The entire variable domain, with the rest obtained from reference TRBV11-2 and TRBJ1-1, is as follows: EAGVAQSPRYKIIEKRQSVAFWCNPISGHATLYWYQQILGQGPKLLIQFQNNGVVDDSQLPKDRFSAERLKGVDSTLKIQPAKLEDSAVYLCASSLFRSGNTEAFFGQGTRLTVV.